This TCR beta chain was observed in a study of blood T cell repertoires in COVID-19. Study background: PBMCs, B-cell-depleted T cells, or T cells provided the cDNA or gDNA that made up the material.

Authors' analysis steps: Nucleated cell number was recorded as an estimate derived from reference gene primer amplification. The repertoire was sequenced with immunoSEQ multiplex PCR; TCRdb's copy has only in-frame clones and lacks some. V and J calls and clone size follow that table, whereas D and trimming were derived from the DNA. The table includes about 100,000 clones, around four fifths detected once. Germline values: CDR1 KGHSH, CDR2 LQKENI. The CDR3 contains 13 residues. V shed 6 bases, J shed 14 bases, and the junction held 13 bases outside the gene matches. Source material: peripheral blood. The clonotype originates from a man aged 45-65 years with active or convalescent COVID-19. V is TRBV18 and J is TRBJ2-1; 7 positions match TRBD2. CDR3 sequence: CASSPPRREKKFF. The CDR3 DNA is TGTGCCAGCTCCCCCCCGAGGCGGGAGAAGAAGTTCTTC.